Listed below are T cell receptor beta chains from one sample, sequenced in a study of blood T cells in healthy people across ages. TCRdb called the 5' RACE reads again in MiXCR, with one record for every CDR3 protein. Among 1.5 million or so distinct CDR3 sequences listed, 42% were seen once. Material for sequencing was blood. The receptors stem from a woman younger than 35 in good health. The conserved cysteine and the conserved F or W are not part of the CDR3 here.

v_gene,j_gene,CDR3aa
TRBV12-3/TRBV12-4,TRBJ1-5,VSSLSGALSNQPQH
TRBV9,TRBJ2-7,ASSVASGGIYSYEQY
TRBV3-1,TRBJ2-3,ASSPYLRLAGARGGHTDTQY
TRBV29-1,TRBJ1-2,SVEAQGSGYT
TRBV9,TRBJ2-2,ASSVPLGGVPNTGELF
TRBV3-1,TRBJ1-1,ASSHAANTEAF
TRBV4-1,TRBJ2-1,ASSQVDLVPGYNEQF
TRBV6-2/TRBV6-3,TRBJ2-7,ASSTKGTGGYEQY
TRBV25-1,TRBJ2-5,ASSELGGNQETQY
TRBV7-2,TRBJ2-5,ASSSTLRETQY
TRBV20-1,TRBJ2-1,SARRTFGDGQF
TRBV6-5,TRBJ1-2,ASSTTVRGGYT
TRBV29-1,TRBJ1-1,SVSTIYEAF
TRBV12-3/TRBV12-4,TRBJ2-7,ASSAPPGQTAYEQY
TRBV28,TRBJ1-1,ASSSRGMAF
TRBV11-2,TRBJ2-3,ASSGGGTTDTQY
TRBV29-1,TRBJ2-2,SVIDRGTGELF
TRBV19,TRBJ2-5,ASSIPGAKETQY
TRBV5-1,NA,ASSLGGTSTSYNEQY
TRBV20-1,TRBJ2-7,SAKGGSGPPYEQY
TRBV7-9,NA,ASSTTRTSSYNEQY
TRBV6-6,TRBJ1-2,ASTNSNYGYT
TRBV28,TRBJ2-4,ATGEGQSGQY
TRBV6-5,TRBJ2-2,ASSYSSGNPTTSTGELF
TRBV6-1,TRBJ1-2,ASRIAAGFFYGYT
TRBV7-2,TRBJ2-3,ASSPQTSGTDTQY
TRBV9,TRBJ1-5,ASSVSTGREPQH
TRBV5-1,TRBJ2-3,ASSLGQGVRTDTQY
TRBV7-2,TRBJ2-5,ASGLTTTSYNEQY
TRBV6-5,TRBJ1-4,ASSYSRGGETNEKLF
TRBV28,TRBJ1-2,ASSLFQARGGYT
TRBV6-1,TRBJ2-1,ASSEKGSSYNEQF
TRBV7-2,NA,ASSLPGSSYNEQY
TRBV4-1,TRBJ2-4,ASSQDKGWEQY
TRBV7-6,TRBJ1-4,ASSLVAGQNEKLF
TRBV9,TRBJ1-5,ASSVGLSSNQPQH
TRBV5-6,NA,ASSISDGENTEQY
TRBV29-1,TRBJ2-5,SAMDGVRVQY
TRBV28,TRBJ2-1,ASSLSPGEQF